The clone carrying this TCR beta chain was seen only a few times. After removal of 3 bases from V and 2 bases from J, the junction contained 4 bases not matched to a gene. This CDR3 comprises 15 residues. TCRdb re-called the 5' RACE reads with MiXCR, one entry per CDR3 protein. The table records fewer than 700,000 distinct CDR3 sequences, 18% of them present only once. This sample was included in a study of T-cell memory formation after mild COVID-19. The receptor was isolated from an adult woman who had mild COVID-19 (a few samples of this study predate the infection). Cell type and time point are not known. This chain connects TRBV12-3 or TRBV12-4 to TRBJ2-3; 8 bases are a match to TRBD2. The source material was PBMCs or a T cell subset sorted from them (not recorded which). The CDR3 loop is CASSLRGDPTDTQYF. In DNA, the CDR3 is TGTGCCAGCAGTTTGCGGGGGGACCCCACAGATACGCAGTATTTT.